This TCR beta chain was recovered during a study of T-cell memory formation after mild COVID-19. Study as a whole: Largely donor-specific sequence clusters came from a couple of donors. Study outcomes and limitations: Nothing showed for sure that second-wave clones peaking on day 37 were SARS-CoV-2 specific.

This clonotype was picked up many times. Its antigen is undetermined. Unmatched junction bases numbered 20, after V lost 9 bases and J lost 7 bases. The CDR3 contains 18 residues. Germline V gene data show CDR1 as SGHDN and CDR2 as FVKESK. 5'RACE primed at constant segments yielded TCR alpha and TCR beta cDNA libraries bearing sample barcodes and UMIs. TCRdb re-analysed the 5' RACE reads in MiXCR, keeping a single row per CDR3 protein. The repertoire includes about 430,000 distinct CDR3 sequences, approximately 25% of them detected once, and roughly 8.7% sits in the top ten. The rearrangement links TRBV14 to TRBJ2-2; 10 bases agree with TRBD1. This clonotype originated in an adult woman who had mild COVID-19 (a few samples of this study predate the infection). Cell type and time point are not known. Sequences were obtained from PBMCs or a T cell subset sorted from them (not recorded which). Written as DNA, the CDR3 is TGTGCCAGGCCGACCTTTGACAGGGGGCAAGATGATGGCGGGGAGCTGTTTTTT. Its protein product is CARPTFDRGQDDGGELFF.